The next 5 T cell receptor beta chains were all read from a single sample in a study of blood T cell repertoires in COVID-19. Repertoires were generated with immunoSEQ multiplex PCR, while TCRdb's copy carries only in-frame clones and drops some. The table lists approximately 70,000 clones, around 88% of them singletons. Sequenced input: peripheral blood. These receptors were collected from a woman in her seventies with acute or convalescent COVID-19.

This chain connects TRBV2 to TRBJ2-6; 8 nucleotides align to TRBD1. This CDR3 has 15 residues. Germline trimming cut 10 bases from V and 0 bases from J; bases unmatched to any gene: 5. CDR1 SNHLY and CDR2 FYNNEI come from the germline V gene. This CDR3 is CANGQGTSGANVLTF. The CDR3 DNA reads as TGTGCCAACGGACAGGGAACCTCTGGGGCCAACGTCCTGACTTTC. Supplemented by reference TRBV2 and TRBJ2-6, the full variable domain reads EPEVTQTPSHQVTQMGQEVILRCVPISNHLYFYWYRQILGQKVEFLVSFYNNEISEKSEIFDDQFSVERPDGSNFTLKIRSTKLEDSAMYFCANGQGTSGANVLTFGAGSRLTVL.

V is TRBV4-2 and J is TRBJ1-1, with D hard to call. This CDR3 comprises 15 residues. Germline lookup yields CDR1 LGHNA and CDR2 YNFKEQ. Between the trimmed V and J ends, which lost 1 base and 1 base, there was a span of 10 bases. CDR3 residues: CASSQGGQENTEAFF. The CDR3 region has the DNA TGTGCCAGCAGCCAAGGTGGGCAGGAGAACACTGAAGCTTTCTTT.

This clone appeared once. This chain connects TRBV5-5 to TRBJ1-2; weak D call: TRBD1 (6 bases). Germline CDR1 SGHKS, CDR2 YYEKEE (reference sequence). CDR3 length: 16 amino acids. The V end lost 6 bases, the J end lost 0 bases, and 18 bases lay between the germline ends. The CDR3 protein is CASTLAPAGANYGYTF. Here the CDR3 DNA reads TGTGCCAGCACTTTGGCCCCAGCAGGGGCTAACTATGGCTACACCTTC.

The chain has TRBV28 and TRBJ1-6; 10 positions match TRBD1. Losses at the gene ends were 4 bases for V and 6 bases for J; bases not matched to a gene: 3. The CDR3 has 15 amino acids. Germline CDR1 MDHEN, CDR2 SYDVKM. The CDR3 DNA reads as TGTGCCAGCAGTTGGGGGACAGGGGTTAATTCACCCCTCCACTTT. Translation gives CASSWGTGVNSPLHF.

The J gene is TRBJ2-3, the V gene TRBV9; TRBD2 agrees at 7 bases. The trim removed 4 bases at V and 0 bases at J, leaving 17 bases unmatched. Germline V gives CDR1 SGDLS, CDR2 YYNGEE. CDR3 length: 19 amino acids. CDR3 bases: TGTGCCAGCAGCCTTTCAGCGGGAATCCCGAGGACCAGCACAGATACGCAGTATTTT. Amino acids: CASSLSAGIPRTSTDTQYF. Full variable domain (outside the CDR3, taken from reference TRBV9 and TRBJ2-3): DSGVTQTPKHLITATGQRVTLRCSPRSGDLSVYWYQQSLDQGLQFLIQYYNGEERAKGNILERFSAQQFPDLHSELNLSSLELGDSALYFCASSLSAGIPRTSTDTQYFGPGTRLTVL.